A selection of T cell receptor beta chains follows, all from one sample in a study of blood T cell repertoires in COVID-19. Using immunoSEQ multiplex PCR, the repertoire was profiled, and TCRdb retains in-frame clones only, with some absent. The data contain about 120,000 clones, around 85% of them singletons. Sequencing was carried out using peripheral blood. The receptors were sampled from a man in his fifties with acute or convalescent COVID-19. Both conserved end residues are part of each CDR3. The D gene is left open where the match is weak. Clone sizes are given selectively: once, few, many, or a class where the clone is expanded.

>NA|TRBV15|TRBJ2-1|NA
CATSSPGTLAYNEQFF
TGTGCCACCAGCAGTCCCGGGACACTAGCCTACAATGAGCAGTTCTTC
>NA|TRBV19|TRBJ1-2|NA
CASSIADGYTF
TGTGCCAGTAGTATAGCCGATGGCTACACCTTC
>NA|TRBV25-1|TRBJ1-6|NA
CASSDLTGRGVGSPLHF
TGTGCCAGCAGTGATTTGACGGGCAGGGGAGTTGGTTCACCCCTCCACTTT
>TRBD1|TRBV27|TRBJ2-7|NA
CASSLRKDRGRWEQYF
TGTGCCAGCAGTTTAAGAAAGGACAGGGGGCGATGGGAGCAGTACTTC
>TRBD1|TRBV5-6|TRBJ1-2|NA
CASSAGTGSHYGYTF
TGTGCCAGCAGCGCGGGGACAGGGAGCCACTATGGCTACACCTTC
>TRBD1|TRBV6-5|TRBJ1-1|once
CATTPGTDHTEAFF
TGTGCCACCACTCCCGGGACAGACCATACTGAAGCTTTCTTT
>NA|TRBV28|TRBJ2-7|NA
CASRHRSTKQRTYEQYF
TGTGCCAGCAGACACAGGTCTACTAAACAACGCACCTACGAGCAGTACTTC
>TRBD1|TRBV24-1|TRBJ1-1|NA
CATSDPRQGGTEAFF
TGTGCCACCAGTGATCCCAGACAGGGGGGCACTGAAGCTTTCTTT
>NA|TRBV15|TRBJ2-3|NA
CATSRDLFDTQYF
TGTGCCACCAGCAGAGATCTGTTTGATACGCAGTATTTT
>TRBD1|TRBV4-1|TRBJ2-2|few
CASSQRDSSNTGELFF
TGCGCCAGCAGCCAAAGGGACAGCTCGAACACCGGGGAGCTGTTTTTT
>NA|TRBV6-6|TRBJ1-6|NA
CASSYTRGGNNSPLHF
TGTGCCAGCAGTTATACCCGGGGGGGAAATAATTCACCCCTCCACTTT
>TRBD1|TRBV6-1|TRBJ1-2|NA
CASSEGQQFYGYTF
TGTGCCAGCAGTGAGGGACAGCAGTTCTATGGCTACACCTTC
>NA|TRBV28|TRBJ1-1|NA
CASSRLGTEAFF
TGTGCCAGCAGCCGCCTCGGCACTGAAGCTTTCTTT
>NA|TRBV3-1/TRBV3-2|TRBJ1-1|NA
CASSRGRGNTEAFF
TGTGCCAGCAGCCGGGGGAGGGGGAACACTGAAGCTTTCTTT
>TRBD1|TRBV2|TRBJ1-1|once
CASRYGQGMNTEAFF
TGTGCCAGCAGATATGGACAGGGAATGAACACTGAAGCTTTCTTT
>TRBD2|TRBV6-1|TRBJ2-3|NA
CASSELAGGSTDTQYF
TGTGCCAGCAGTGAACTAGCGGGGGGTAGCACAGATACGCAGTATTTT
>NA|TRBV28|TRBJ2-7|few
CASSLELSYEQYF
TGTGCCAGCAGTTTAGAACTGAGCTACGAGCAGTACTTC
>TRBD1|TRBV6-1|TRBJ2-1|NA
CASSERDRVGRNEQFF
TGTGCCAGCAGTGAAAGGGACAGGGTTGGAAGGAATGAGCAGTTCTTC
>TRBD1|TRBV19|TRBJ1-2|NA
CASSLDRRRYGYTF
TGTGCCAGTAGTCTGGACAGGAGGCGCTATGGCTACACCTTC
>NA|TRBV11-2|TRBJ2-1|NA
CASSLETGTTYNEQFF
TGTGCCAGCAGCTTGGAGACCGGGACAACCTACAATGAGCAGTTCTTC
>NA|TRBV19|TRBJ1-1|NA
CASSNPRPEAEAFF
TGTGCCAGTAGCAATCCTCGACCTGAGGCTGAAGCTTTCTTT
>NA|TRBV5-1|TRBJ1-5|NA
CASSLGQSNQPQHF
TGCGCCAGCAGCTTGGGACAATCCAATCAGCCCCAGCATTTT
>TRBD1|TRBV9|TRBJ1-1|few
CASSPRTGMNTEAFF
TGTGCCAGCAGCCCTCGGACAGGTATGAACACTGAAGCTTTCTTT
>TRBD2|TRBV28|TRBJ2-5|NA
CASSGASGGLFQETQYF
TGTGCCAGCAGTGGTGCCAGCGGGGGCCTATTCCAAGAGACCCAGTACTTC
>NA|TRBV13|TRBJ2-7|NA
CASSFRGPNEQYF
TGTGCCAGCAGCTTTAGGGGTCCCAACGAGCAGTACTTC
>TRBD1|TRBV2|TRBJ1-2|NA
CASSEGQGAKSGYTF
TGTGCCAGCAGTGAAGGCCAGGGGGCGAAGAGTGGCTACACCTTC
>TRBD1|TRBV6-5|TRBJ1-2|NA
CASNPSRGQRGYTF
TGTGCCAGCAACCCGAGCAGGGGGCAACGTGGCTACACCTTC
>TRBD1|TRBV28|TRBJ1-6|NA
CASSLFGRGRSPLHF
TGTGCCAGCAGTTTATTTGGCAGGGGGCGATCACCCCTCCACTTT
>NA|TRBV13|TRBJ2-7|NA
CASSPPDRHYEQYF
TGTGCCAGCAGCCCCCCAGACAGACACTACGAGCAGTACTTC
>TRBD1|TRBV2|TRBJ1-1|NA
CASTRGQGARTEAFF
TGTGCCAGCACACGAGGACAGGGGGCAAGGACTGAAGCTTTCTTT
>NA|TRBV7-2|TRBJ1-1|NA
CASSLDPGGDTEAFF
TGTGCCAGCAGCTTAGACCCCGGAGGGGACACTGAAGCTTTCTTT
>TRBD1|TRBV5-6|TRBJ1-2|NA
CASSLYRGESYGYTF
TGTGCCAGCAGCCTGTACAGGGGCGAGAGCTATGGCTACACCTTC
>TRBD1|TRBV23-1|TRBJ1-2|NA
CASRQGNYGYTF
TGCGCCAGCCGACAGGGGAACTATGGCTACACCTTC
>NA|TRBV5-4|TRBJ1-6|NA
CASSLGQGANSPLHF
TGTGCCAGCAGCTTGGGCCAGGGCGCAAATTCACCCCTCCACTTT
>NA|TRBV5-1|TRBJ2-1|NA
CASSMGLASYNEQFF
TGCGCCAGCAGCATGGGACTCGCCTCCTACAATGAGCAGTTCTTC
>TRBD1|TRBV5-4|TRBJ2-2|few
CASSTGTGPTGELFF
TGTGCCAGCAGTACCGGGACAGGGCCCACCGGGGAGCTGTTTTTT
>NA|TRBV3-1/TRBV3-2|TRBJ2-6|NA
CASSSGAAANVLTF
TGTGCCAGCAGCTCAGGGGCCGCGGCCAACGTCCTGACTTTC
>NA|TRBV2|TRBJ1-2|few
CASTNPGDPNYGYTF
TGTGCCAGTACCAACCCAGGGGATCCTAACTATGGCTACACCTTC
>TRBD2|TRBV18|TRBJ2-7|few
CASSLKGLGLYEQYF
TGTGCCAGCTCACTAAAGGGACTAGGGCTATACGAGCAGTACTTC
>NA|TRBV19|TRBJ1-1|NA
CASSGPRGRNTEAFF
TGTGCCAGTAGTGGGCCCCGGGGAAGGAACACTGAAGCTTTCTTT
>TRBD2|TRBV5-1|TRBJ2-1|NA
CASSLVSGVNEQFF
TGCGCCAGCAGCTTGGTTAGCGGGGTTAATGAGCAGTTCTTC
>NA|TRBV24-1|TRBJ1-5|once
CATSDLLEDDQPQHF
TGTGCCACCAGTGATTTGCTGGAGGACGATCAGCCCCAGCATTTT
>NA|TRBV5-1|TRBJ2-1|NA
CASSLGPSHNEQFF
TGCGCCAGCAGCTTGGGTCCAAGCCACAATGAGCAGTTCTTC
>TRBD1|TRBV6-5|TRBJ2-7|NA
CASRPRDRVSEQYF
TGTGCCAGCCGCCCCCGGGACAGGGTAAGCGAGCAGTACTTC
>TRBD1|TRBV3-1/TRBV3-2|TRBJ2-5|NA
CASSPWQGEETQYF
TGTGCCAGCAGCCCTTGGCAGGGGGAAGAGACCCAGTACTTC
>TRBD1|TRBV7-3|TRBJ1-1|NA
CASSYGQDTEAFF
TGTGCCAGCAGTTACGGACAGGACACTGAAGCTTTCTTT
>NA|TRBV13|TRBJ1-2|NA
CASSSARGRDGYTF
TGTGCCAGCAGCTCCGCCCGGGGTCGGGATGGCTACACCTTC
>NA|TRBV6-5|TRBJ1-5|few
CASGPDYQPQHF
TGTGCCAGCGGGCCGGACTATCAGCCCCAGCATTTT
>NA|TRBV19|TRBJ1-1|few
CASSMKAATEAFF
TGTGCCAGTAGTATGAAGGCGGCCACTGAAGCTTTCTTT
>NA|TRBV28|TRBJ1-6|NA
CASSSPRGRGANSPLHF
TGTGCCAGCAGCTCGCCACGGGGGAGGGGGGCTAATTCACCCCTCCACTTT
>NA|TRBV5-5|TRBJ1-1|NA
CASSLESGLEAFF
TGTGCCAGCAGCTTGGAATCAGGACTAGAAGCTTTCTTT
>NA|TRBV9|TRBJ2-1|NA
CASSGEGGPGLYEQFF
TGTGCCAGCAGCGGAGAGGGGGGTCCGGGACTATATGAGCAGTTCTTC
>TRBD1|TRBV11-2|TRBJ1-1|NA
CASSLGQGATEAFF
TGTGCCAGCAGCTTAGGCCAGGGGGCAACTGAAGCTTTCTTT